The 26 T cell receptor beta chains presented below share a single source sample, sequenced in a study of neurological immune-mediated disorders (dated by TCRdb to between 2018 and 2020). Libraries were prepared through 5' RACE. The data were produced on an Illumina HiSeq 2500. Using fastp at Q25 and MiXCR, TCRdb reprocessed the public reads and kept productive beta chains. A single entry per CDR3 protein holds the most common genes and DNA from its merged rows. The sample profile shows more than 45,000 distinct CDR3 sequences; about 10% of them were found once. The top ten hold around 1.9% of the sample. The sequencing sample was made of PBMCs. These TCRs come from a man aged 55 to 70 in good health.

J is TRBJ2-2 and V is TRBV24-1, with D perhaps TRBD1 (5 bases). The germline V gene encodes CDR1 KGHDR and CDR2 SFDVKD. With 10 bases removed from V and 2 bases from J, the gap between germline ends came to 10 bases. The CDR3 has 13 residues. The CDR3 here is CATKDTNTGELFF. The CDR3 DNA follows: TGTGCCACTAAGGACACTAACACCGGGGAGCTGTTTTTT.

There are many counts of this clonotype. The chain is built from TRBV5-6 and TRBJ2-3, with a weak D call TRBD2 (5 bases). The CDR3 length is 14 residues. Germline CDR1 and CDR2: SGHDT and YYEEEE. Trimming took 2 bases from V and 6 from J, leaving 13 bases between them. CDR3 sequence: CASSFGLNSDTQYF. CDR3 bases: TGTGCCAGCAGCTTCGGACTGAATTCTGATACGCAGTATTTT. The full variable domain, its missing parts supplied by reference TRBV5-6 and TRBJ2-3, is DAGVTQSPTHLIKTRGQQVTLRCSPKSGHDTVSWYQQALGQGPQFIFQYYEEEERQRGNFPDRFSGHQFPNYSSELNVNALLLGDSALYLCASSFGLNSDTQYFGPGTRLTVL.

This clonotype has ten or more counts. The V call is TRBV7-2, the J call TRBJ2-3; D is unclear. The CDR3 is 15 amino acids. Germline loops: CDR1 SGHTA, CDR2 FQGNSA. V dropped 7 bases and J dropped 1 base, with 15 bases sitting between them. CDR3 bases: TGTGCCAGCACCCTAAACTCCTACCGCACAGATACGCAGTATTTT. Amino acid sequence: CASTLNSYRTDTQYF.

This clonotype was counted ten times or more. The gene calls are TRBV5-5 and TRBJ1-3; no firm D call. This CDR3 spans 16 amino acids. V was cut by 3 bases and J by 4 bases, with 17 bases left in between. The germline CDR1 and CDR2 sequences are SGHKS and YYEKEE (reference sequence). CDR3 loop: CASSSYGFTSGNTIYF. Written as DNA, the CDR3 is TGTGCCAGCAGCTCGTATGGCTTCACCTCCGGAAACACCATATATTTT.

This clonotype was picked up many times. The rearrangement links TRBV20-1 to TRBJ1-2; 9 positions agree with TRBD1. Germline CDR1 reads DFQATT; CDR2 reads SNEGSKA (reference sequence). V lost 3 bases, J lost 4 bases, and 9 bases stayed unmatched. This CDR3 has 15 residues. Here the CDR3 DNA reads TGCAGTGCTAGGACCCCGGGACAGGGACCCTATGGCTACACCTTC. Encoded protein: CSARTPGQGPYGYTF.

This clonotype was seen repeatedly, ten times or more. The rearrangement links TRBV5-1 to TRBJ1-2; tentative D call: TRBD1 (6 bases). The length of the CDR3 is 15 residues. The ends were cut back, 1 base at V and 7 bases at J, with 17 bases in the middle. CDR1 and CDR2 from the germline V gene are SGHRS and YFSETQ. This chain's CDR3 is CASSLLGQGMSGYTF. The CDR3 DNA sequence: TGCGCCAGCAGCTTGCTTGGGCAGGGGATGTCTGGCTACACCTTC.

This clonotype was seen repeatedly, ten times or more. This chain connects TRBV3-1 to TRBJ1-5; TRBD1 matches 7 bases. Looked up from germline, CDR1 is LGHDT and CDR2 is YNNKEL (reference sequence). The trim removed 1 base at V and 2 bases at J, leaving 11 bases unmatched. The CDR3 is made up of 18 amino acids. The chain's CDR3 is CASSQGQGSPPGNQPQHF. CDR3 in DNA: TGTGCCAGCAGCCAAGGACAGGGAAGTCCCCCCGGCAATCAGCCCCAGCATTTT.

In its sample, this clonotype was seen many times. V is TRBV20-1 and J is TRBJ1-3, with D uncertain. With 0 bases removed from V and 4 bases from J, the gap between germline ends came to 10 bases. The germline gives CDR1 DFQATT, CDR2 SNEGSKA (reference sequence). The CDR3 loop spans 14 amino acids. CDR3 amino acids: CSARDTRPGNTIYF. The DNA for the CDR3 is TGCAGTGCTAGAGATACCCGGCCGGGAAACACCATATATTTT.

Many counts were recorded for this clonotype. The CDR3 here is CSARAPTGGGETQYF. Written as DNA, the CDR3 is TGCAGTGCTAGAGCTCCCACGGGGGGAGGGGAGACCCAGTACTTC. The gene calls are TRBV20-1 and TRBJ2-5; 7 bases agree with TRBD2. The CDR3 has 15 amino acids. In germline, CDR1 is DFQATT, CDR2 SNEGSKA (reference sequence). J was trimmed by 5 bases and V by 1 base; bases with no gene match: 10.

This clonotype has a count of ten or more. The rearrangement joins TRBV14 to TRBJ2-7, with D possibly TRBD1 on 7 matching bases. With 4 bases removed from V and 1 base from J, the gap between germline ends came to 14 bases. The CDR3 sequence is 15 residues long. Germline values: CDR1 SGHDN, CDR2 FVKESK. This CDR3 reads CASSPLGGQSYEQYF. CDR3 DNA: TGTGCCAGCAGCCCTCTGGGGGGACAGTCCTACGAGCAGTACTTC.

This clonotype came up many times. This rearrangement joins TRBV5-1 to TRBJ2-5, with no clear D. This CDR3 region has 12 residues. Germline loops: CDR1 SGHRS, CDR2 YFSETQ. Trimming pared 5 bases from V and 4 bases from J, leaving 9 bases between. The DNA for the CDR3 is TGCGCCAGCAGAGACCGAGGAGAGACCCAGTACTTC. It translates to CASRDRGETQYF.

Ten or more counts support this clonotype. The rearrangement uses TRBV7-8 and TRBJ1-3; no reliable D call. The germline gives CDR1 SGHVS, CDR2 FQNEAQ. Trimming stripped 1 base from V and 0 bases from J, with 10 bases between. The CDR3 is 16 residues long. CDR3 bases: TGTGCCAGCAGCTTAGATCGCAGCCGCTCTGGAAACACCATATATTTT. Its protein is CASSLDRSRSGNTIYF.

This clonotype was picked up many times. The chain uses TRBV28 and TRBJ1-6, with D tentatively TRBD1 (5 bases). Trimming cost V 8 bases and J 0 bases, with 11 bases left between them. The germline gives CDR1 MDHEN, CDR2 SYDVKM. The CDR3 is 15 amino acids. CDR3 in DNA: TGTGCCAGCCCGGGGGGGAGCTCCTATAATTCACCCCTCCACTTT. It codes for CASPGGSSYNSPLHF. The variable domain in full, completed from reference TRBV28 and TRBJ1-6, reads DVKVTQSSRYLVKRTGEKVFLECVQDMDHENMFWYRQDPGLGLRLIYFSYDVKMKEKGDIPEGYSVSREKKERFSLILESASTNQTSMYLCASPGGSSYNSPLHFGNGTRLTVT.

This clonotype was counted at least ten times. The CDR3 DNA is TGTGCCAGCAGTGAATGGAATCCGACCGTCGAGACCCAGTACTTC. Translated, it gives CASSEWNPTVETQYF. V gene TRBV25-1 combines with J gene TRBJ2-5; D uncertain. This CDR3 has 15 amino acids. V shed 1 base and J shed 5 bases, with 14 bases lying between them. The germline CDR1 and CDR2 sequences are MGHDK and SYGVNS.

To note about this clonotype: Its ends do not fully match the called genes, so a read error is possible. The CDR3: CASSQLERGQETQYF. CDR3 DNA: TGCGCCAGCAGCCAGCTTGAGAGGGGCCAAGAGACCCAGTACTTT. The chain recombines TRBV5-1 with TRBJ2-5; D is tentatively TRBD1 or TRBD2 (5 bases each). The CDR3 loop spans 15 amino acids. Germline V gene data show CDR1 as SGHRS and CDR2 as YFSETQ.

This clonotype was picked up many times. The genes are TRBV5-1 and TRBJ2-1; 12 bases are a match to TRBD2. From germline, CDR1 is SGHRS and CDR2 YFSETQ. With V trimmed by 3 bases and J by 9 bases, 7 bases remained unmatched. This CDR3 region has 15 residues. The CDR3 nucleotides read TGCGCCAGCAGCTCTAGCGGGGGGGCCAGGGGTGAGCAGTTCTTC. Protein sequence: CASSSSGGARGEQFF.

There are many counts of this clonotype. The gene calls are TRBV7-2 and TRBJ2-2; TRBD2 might be the D (5 bases). There are 17 residues in the CDR3. V was clipped by 1 base and J by 6 bases, with 18 bases between them. Germline values: CDR1 SGHTA, CDR2 FQGNSA. The CDR3 region is CASSLGGYRSEAGELFF. In DNA, the CDR3 is TGTGCCAGCAGCTTAGGAGGGTACAGAAGCGAGGCCGGGGAGCTGTTTTTT.

This clonotype has just one count. As the CDR3 is not closed by the conserved phenylalanine or tryptophan, this likely results from a read error. This rearrangement joins TRBV12-3 or TRBV12-4 to TRBJ2-5; no clear D. Trimming stripped 7 bases from V and 2 bases from J, with 11 bases between. The CDR3 is made up of 13 amino acids. CDR3 amino acids: CASTPFQQETQYL. In DNA, the CDR3 is TGTGCCAGCACTCCGTTCCAACAAGAGACCCAGTACTTA.

This clonotype was seen at least ten times. V is TRBV6-6 and J is TRBJ1-4; perhaps TRBD1 as D (5 bases). The CDR3 has 15 residues. V lost 2 bases, J lost 5 bases, and 12 bases lay in between. Germline V gene lookup returns CDR1 MNHNY and CDR2 SVGAGI (reference sequence). The CDR3 here is CASSYGGTSNEKLFF. For the CDR3, the DNA is TGTGCCAGCAGTTACGGGGGGACCTCCAATGAAAAACTGTTTTTT.

Ten or more counts support this clonotype. The V and J genes are TRBV20-1 and TRBJ2-3; 8 bases match TRBD1. V shed 5 bases, J shed 4 bases, and the junction held 5 bases outside the gene matches. The CDR3 covers 13 residues. Germline CDR1 is DFQATT and CDR2 is SNEGSKA (reference sequence). CDR3 sequence reads: CSAPDRVSDTQYF. The CDR3 region has the DNA TGCAGTGCTCCGGACAGGGTGTCAGATACGCAGTATTTT.

In this sample, this clonotype turned up many times. V and J are TRBV20-1 and TRBJ1-2, with D possibly matching TRBD1 (6 bases). In germline, CDR1 is DFQATT, CDR2 SNEGSKA (reference sequence). CDR3 size: 16 residues. The CDR3 reads CSAKDLGLEGGYGYTF. The CDR3 region has the DNA TGCAGCGCCAAGGATCTAGGGCTCGAAGGGGGGTATGGCTACACCTTC.

Ten or more counts support this clonotype. The V call is TRBV4-2, the J call TRBJ2-1, with a possible D match to TRBD1 (6 bases). The CDR3 runs 17 residues. CDR1 LGHNA and CDR2 YNFKEQ come from the germline V gene. Trimming left V 3 bases short and J 0 bases short, with 15 bases between. The CDR3 loop is CASSHAQGTSSYNEQFF. DNA of the CDR3: TGTGCCAGCAGCCACGCACAGGGTACGAGCTCCTACAATGAGCAGTTCTTC.

This clonotype was recorded at least ten times. The chain employs TRBV12-3 or TRBV12-4 and TRBJ1-1, with 8 positions matching TRBD1. V was clipped by 6 bases and J by 3 bases; unmatched bases: 3. The CDR3 spans 13 residues. The CDR3 nucleotides are TGTGCCAGCAGGACAGGGGACTACACTGAAGCTTTCTTT. Protein sequence: CASRTGDYTEAFF.

By share, this clonotype counts as medium-sized. The chain couples TRBV25-1 to TRBJ2-7, with D tentatively TRBD1 (6 bases). The CDR3 is 17 amino acids. The V end was cut by 1 base, the J end by 3 bases, with 19 bases between. Germline assignment: CDR1 MGHDK and CDR2 SYGVNS. CDR3 bases: TGTGCCAGCAGTGAATCCGGACCCGGGACACCGAGCTACGAGCAGTACTTC. Residues: CASSESGPGTPSYEQYF.

There are many counts of this clonotype. The V gene is TRBV5-1, the J gene TRBJ2-1; perhaps D is TRBD1 or TRBD2 (7 bases each). This CDR3 contains 14 residues. V lost 6 bases, J lost 6 bases, and 16 bases lay in between. Germline CDR1 and CDR2: SGHRS and YFSETQ. CDR3: CASTRGTNSNEQFF. In DNA form, the CDR3 reads TGCGCCAGCACCAGGGGGACTAACTCCAATGAGCAGTTCTTC.

This clonotype appeared many times. The V gene is TRBV7-2, the J gene TRBJ1-6; D not certain. Germline V gene lookup returns CDR1 SGHTA and CDR2 FQGNSA. V was shortened by 3 bases and J by 10 bases, with 10 bases between the two germline ends. The CDR3 contains 13 residues. The CDR3 region is CASSLKGGSPLHF. The CDR3 DNA is TGTGCCAGCAGCTTGAAGGGTGGATCACCCCTCCACTTT.